Described below is a single TCR beta chain sequence and its context. Its antigen is not known. Germline-derived CDR1 and CDR2 are DFQATT and SNEGSKA (reference sequence). The germline V and J ends were trimmed by 4 bases and 3 bases, with 12 bases remaining between them. The CDR3 is made up of 13 amino acids. This sample is drawn from a study of post-analysis software for immune sequencing data. General study results and limits: Controls had lower frequencies than patients of about 5 TRBV segments, which included TRBV5-6, TRBV5-1 and TRBV20-1.

The authors incorporated unique molecular identifiers into the TCR beta cDNA libraries. TCRdb independently ran MiXCR on the PCR reads; one entry per CDR3 protein. The sample lists 740,000 or so distinct CDR3 sequences; 53% were seen once. This clonotype was obtained from a girl aged 10 to 17 with multiple sclerosis. This chain joins TRBV20-1 and TRBJ1-2; no definite D call. Specimen: blood. CDR3 residues: CSAKTPMDYGYTF. The CDR3, as DNA: TGCAGTGCTAAGACGCCTATGGACTATGGCTACACCTTC.